This T cell receptor beta chain was identified in a study of T cell responses to AZD1222 COVID-19 vaccine. Findings of the study overall: An increase in Spike-specific TCR breadth and depth was observed after two AZD1222 doses. Nearly half of the spike-specific TCRs reportedly recognize variant regions that carry no mutations.

Germline CDR1 is LNHNV and CDR2 is YYDKDF (reference sequence). There are 14 residues in the CDR3. V was shortened by 0 bases and J by 2 bases, with 7 bases between the two germline ends. On this clone itself: Its antigen is unknown.

Sequenced by immunoSEQ multiplex PCR; TCRdb stores in-frame clones only, minus some. The data hold 90,000 to 120,000 clones, with approximately 90% observed a single time. The chain joins TRBV15 to TRBJ1-2; D not certain. The sequencing here drew on peripheral blood, taken 28 days after the second AZD1222 dose. This receptor was obtained from an adult who received the AZD1222 COVID-19 vaccine. CDR3 residues: CATSRDETNYGYTF. The CDR3 DNA is TGTGCCACCAGCAGAGATGAGACGAACTATGGCTACACCTTC.